These 5 T cell receptor beta chains were sequenced from one sample in a study of T cell clonality in common variable immunodeficiency. The protocol was immunoSEQ multiplex PCR, while the TCRdb copy is restricted to in-frame clones and leaves out a portion. The table lists roughly 28,000 clones, with no singletons. Sequencing was carried out using peripheral blood mononuclear cells. The source is a person aged 18 to 69 in good health.

This clone was picked up a small number of times. Read data end 3 residues before the CDR3 end; the end is taken from the germline J gene. This chain links TRBV18 with TRBJ2-2; perhaps TRBD1 as D (6 bases). This CDR3 contains 15 residues. Trimming removed 0 bases at V and 3 bases at J, with 8 bases between. Germline CDR1 is KGHSH and CDR2 is LQKENI. The chain's CDR3 is CASSPPAGDTGELFF. The part of the CDR3 DNA that was read is TGTGCCAGCTCACCACCGGCAGGGGACACCGGGGAG.

This clone came up many times. The sequenced fragment ends 3 residues before the CDR3 boundary, so the rest is inferred from the germline J gene. The sample holds other DNA sequences that translate to the same CDR3. This chain links TRBV7-2 with TRBJ2-7; possibly TRBD1 for D (5 bases). V lost 2 bases and J lost 3, with 5 bases in between. The germline CDR1 and CDR2 sequences are SGHTA and FQGNSA. The CDR3 sequence is 12 residues long. The sequenced CDR3 bases are TGTGCCAGCAGCTTACAGGGCTACGAG. Amino acid sequence: CASSLQGYE. The whole CDR3 sequence is CASSLQGYEQYF.

This clone was observed many times. Read coverage stops 3 residues before the CDR3 terminus; the germline J gene supplies the remainder. The chain has TRBV12-3 or TRBV12-4 and TRBJ2-7, with a possible D match to TRBD2 (7 bases). The CDR3 is made up of 15 amino acids. The V and J ends lost 5 bases and 3 bases respectively, with 17 bases between them. The sequenced CDR3 bases are TGTGCCAGCAGTCCATTTCGGGGGGCGTTCTACGAG. Translation gives CASSPFRGAFYE. The full CDR3 protein is CASSPFRGAFYEQYF.

This clone was seen ten or more times. The CDR3 end is not reached by the read, which stops 3 residues before it; the germline J gene fills it in. This sequence joins TRBV2 and TRBJ2-2, with D possibly TRBD2 on 6 matching bases. The CDR3 runs to 15 residues. Trimming removed 7 bases from V and 5 bases from J, with 17 bases in between. Germline V gene sequence: CDR1 SNHLY, CDR2 FYNNEI. The CDR3 DNA, read in part, is TGTGCCAGCATCGACGGGGGTCTACGGACCGGGGAG. Translation: CASIDGGLRTGE. The full-length CDR3 reads as CASIDGGLRTGELFF.

This clone was seen many times. With the read ending 3 residues before the CDR3 end, the germline J gene is used to fill in that end. The J gene is TRBJ2-5, the V gene TRBV9; TRBD2 agrees at 12 bases. In germline, CDR1 is SGDLS, CDR2 YYNGEE. This CDR3 comprises 16 residues. This CDR3 reads CASSVDGGLAGITQYF. The covered CDR3 bases are TGTGCCAGCAGCGTAGATGGCGGACTAGCGGGGATCACC.